The entry below describes one T cell receptor (beta chain). Trimming removed 6 bases at V and 2 bases at J, with 4 bases between. The CDR3 totals 12 residues. The data belong to a study of blood T cell repertoires in COVID-19. The wider study: Spain, Italy and the United States supplied samples that represented acute and convalescent COVID-19. Sources were T cells, B-cell-depleted T cells, or PBMCs; the material itself was cDNA or gDNA.

Study processing details: Estimated nucleated cell counts came from reference gene primer amplification. Measured with immunoSEQ multiplex PCR; TCRdb has only the in-frame clones, and not every one. D and trimming were read from the DNA, whereas the V and J calls and clone size are those reported in that table. The repertoire holds 80,000 to 90,000 clones, with roughly nine tenths as singletons. This sequence joins TRBV12-3 or TRBV12-4 and TRBJ2-2; D gene uncertain. This receptor was taken from a man in his sixties with acute or convalescent COVID-19. The sample taken for sequencing was peripheral blood. This CDR3 reads CASRYNTGELFF. The CDR3, as DNA: TGTGCCAGCAGATATAACACCGGGGAGCTGTTTTTT.